This TCR beta chain was identified in a study of blood T cell repertoires in COVID-19 (dated by TCRdb to about 2020). For context, the study as a whole: The collaborator samples originated in the United States, Italy and Spain and spanned the acute and convalescent phases of COVID-19. The prospective study material was composed of cDNA or gDNA derived from T cells, B-cell-depleted T cells, or PBMCs. The dataset comprised deeply sampled blood TCRbeta repertoires from subjects exposed to, actively infected with, or recovered from COVID-19. The repertoires were released in a freely available public database meant as a resource for research on the immune response to SARS-CoV-2. Samples were obtained from the ongoing ImmuneRACE study (first 160 participants) and from 950 to 1,500 subjects provided by 6 global collaborators. A de-identified subject ID, COVID-19 status, age in years and sex were almost always included in the sample metadata. Where available, HLA class I and class II types were taken from metadata supplied by the sample provider and were not determined by assay-based typing.

The germline V gene encodes CDR1 KGHSH and CDR2 LQKENI. The CDR3 starts with the cysteine, ends with the phenylalanine, and has 13 residues. Only the CDR3 region is kept as DNA, spanning 39 bases read in frame from base 1. V is pared back by 6 bases and J by 1 base, with 9 bases lying between the germline termini. Collaborating institutions collected whole blood in K2EDTA tubes following their own protocols. For TCRbeta analysis, collaborators shipped samples as frozen whole blood, isolated PBMCs, or DNA extracted from either of those sample types. What the research found in general, with its limitations: The amount of clinical and demographic metadata varied by source and participant and was provided uncurated.

The immunoSEQ Assay, a bias-controlled multiplex PCR, was used to amplify TCRbeta CDR3 regions from genomic DNA. The study's processing was this. The number of nucleated cells in each sample was estimated from the amplification of reference gene primers within the assay. To quantify the absolute abundance of each unique TCRbeta CDR3 rearrangement, sequence reads were collapsed and filtered. For each sample, productive Simpson clonality was calculated by taking the square root of Simpson's diversity index across productive rearrangements. Drawn from immuneACCESS, this table holds only the in-frame rearrangements with V and J called that TCRdb kept. Clones are partly lost; checked studies trace under half to an unresolved V gene and leave the rest unexplained. V, J and clone size derive from that table, while D and trimming were established from the DNA sequence. Across this sample there are approximately 340,000 clones, with around 83% seen only once. The leading ten clones occupy roughly 3% of the sample.

Notes on this clone: What this receptor recognizes is not known. No base-level quality is on record; no much larger clone is a single base apart.

Here the chain combines TRBV18 and TRBJ2-5; there is no confident call for the D gene. Sequencing input: peripheral blood. This receptor was taken from a young man with active or convalescent COVID-19. The CDR3 here reads CASSPEVQETQYF. The nucleotide sequence is TGTGCCAGCTCCCCCGAGGTCCAAGAGACCCAGTACTTC.